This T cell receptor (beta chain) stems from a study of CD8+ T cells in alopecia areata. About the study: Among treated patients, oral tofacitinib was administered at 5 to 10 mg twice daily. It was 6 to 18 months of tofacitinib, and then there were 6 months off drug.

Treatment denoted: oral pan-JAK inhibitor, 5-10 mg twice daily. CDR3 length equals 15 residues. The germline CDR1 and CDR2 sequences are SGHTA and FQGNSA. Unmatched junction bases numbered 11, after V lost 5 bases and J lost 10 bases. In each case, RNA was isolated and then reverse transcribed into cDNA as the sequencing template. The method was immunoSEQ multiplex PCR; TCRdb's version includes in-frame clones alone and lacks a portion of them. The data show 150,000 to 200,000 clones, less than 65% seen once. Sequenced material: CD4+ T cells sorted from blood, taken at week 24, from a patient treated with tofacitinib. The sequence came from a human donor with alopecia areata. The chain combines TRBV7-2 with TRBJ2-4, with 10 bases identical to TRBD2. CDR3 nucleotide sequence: TGTGCCAGCAGCACTATAGCGGGGGGCGGGGCAATTCAGTACTTC. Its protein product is CASSTIAGGGAIQYF.